This T cell receptor (beta chain) was retrieved from a study of cytomegalovirus exposure and HLA in healthy donors. The wider study: Some 77 million unique TCRs from HLA-typed donors were held in an early release of data.

General study points: In vitro, three CMV-associated chains proved specific for CMV antigens. Sequencing probably produced one cluster of sequence variants that were highly shared.

It was with 60 Vbeta and 13 Jbeta primers that the PCR ran. Assay used: immunoSEQ multiplex PCR; TCRdb lists only in-frame clones, some missing. The table includes 65,000 to 75,000 clones, approximately 64% detected once. Comments on this clone: Its antigen is undetermined.

The CDR3 loop spans 15 amino acids. The V gene end was trimmed by 6 bases and the J gene end by 5 bases; junction bases not matched to a gene: 12. CDR1 is LGHNT and CDR2 is FRNRAP in the germline V gene. While unrecorded immune exposures were likely, the donors were nominally healthy when sampled. The clonotype originates from a man aged 40-50 years in good health and CMV-seropositive. Sequencing was carried out using PBMCs. The V gene is TRBV12-5, the J gene TRBJ2-7, with 8 bases lining up with TRBD2. For the CDR3, the DNA is TGTGCTAGTGGGTCCGGAGCGGGAGTTAAAAACGAGCAGTACTTC. Translated, it gives CASGSGAGVKNEQYF. The full variable domain, in which reference TRBV12-5 and TRBJ2-7 provide the parts outside the CDR3, is DARVTQTPRHKVTEMGQEVTMRCQPILGHNTVFWYRQTMMQGLELLAYFRNRAPLDDSGMPKDRFSAEMPDATLATLKIQPSEPRDSAVYFCASGSGAGVKNEQYFGPGTRLTVT.